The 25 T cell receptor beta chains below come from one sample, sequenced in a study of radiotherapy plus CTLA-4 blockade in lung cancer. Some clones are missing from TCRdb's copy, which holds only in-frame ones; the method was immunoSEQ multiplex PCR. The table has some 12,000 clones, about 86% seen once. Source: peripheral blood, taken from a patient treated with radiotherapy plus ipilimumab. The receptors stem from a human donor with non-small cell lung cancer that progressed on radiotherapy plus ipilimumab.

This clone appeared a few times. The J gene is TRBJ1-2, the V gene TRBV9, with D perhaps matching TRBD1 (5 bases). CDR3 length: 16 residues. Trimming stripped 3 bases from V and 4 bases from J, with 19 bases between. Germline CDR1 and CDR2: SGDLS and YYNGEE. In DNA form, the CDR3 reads TGTGCCAGCAGCGCCTCAGCCAGCGGGGACTTCTATGGCTACACCTTC. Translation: CASSASASGDFYGYTF.

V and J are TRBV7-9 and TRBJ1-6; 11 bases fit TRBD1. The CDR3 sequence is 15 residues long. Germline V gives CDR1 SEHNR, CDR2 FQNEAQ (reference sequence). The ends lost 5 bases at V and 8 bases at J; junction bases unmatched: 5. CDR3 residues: CASSPPGQGDSPLHF. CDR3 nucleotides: TGTGCCAGCAGCCCACCGGGACAGGGGGATTCACCCCTCCACTTT.

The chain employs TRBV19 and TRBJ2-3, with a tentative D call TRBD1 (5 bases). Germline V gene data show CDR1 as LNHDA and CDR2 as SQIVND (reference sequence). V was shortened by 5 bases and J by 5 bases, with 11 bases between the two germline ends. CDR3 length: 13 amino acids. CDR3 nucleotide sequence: TGTGCCAGTAGTCCTCGACAGTTAGATACGCAGTATTTT. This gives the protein CASSPRQLDTQYF.

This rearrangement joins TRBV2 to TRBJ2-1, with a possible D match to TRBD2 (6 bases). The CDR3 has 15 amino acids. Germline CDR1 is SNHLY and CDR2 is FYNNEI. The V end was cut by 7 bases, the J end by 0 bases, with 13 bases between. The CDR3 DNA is TGTGCCAGCACTAAAACCGGGGGCTCCTACAATGAGCAGTTCTTC. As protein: CASTKTGGSYNEQFF.

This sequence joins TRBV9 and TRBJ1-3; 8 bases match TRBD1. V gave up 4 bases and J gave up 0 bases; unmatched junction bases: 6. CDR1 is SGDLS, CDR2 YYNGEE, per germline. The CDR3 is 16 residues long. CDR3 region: CASSLTTGGSGNTIYF. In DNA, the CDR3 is TGTGCCAGCAGCTTAACCACAGGGGGCTCTGGAAACACCATATATTTT.

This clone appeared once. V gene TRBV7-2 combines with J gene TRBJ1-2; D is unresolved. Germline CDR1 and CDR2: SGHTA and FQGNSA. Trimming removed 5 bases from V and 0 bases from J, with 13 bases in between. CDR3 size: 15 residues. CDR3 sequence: CASSRTGPSNYGYTF. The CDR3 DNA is TGTGCCAGCAGCCGAACTGGGCCGTCTAACTATGGCTACACCTTC.

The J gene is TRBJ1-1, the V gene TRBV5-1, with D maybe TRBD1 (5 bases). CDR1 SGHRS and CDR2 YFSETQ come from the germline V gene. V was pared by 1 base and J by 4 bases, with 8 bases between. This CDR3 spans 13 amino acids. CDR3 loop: CASSLSGGTEAFF. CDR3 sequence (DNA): TGCGCCAGCAGCTTGAGCGGGGGCACTGAAGCTTTCTTT.

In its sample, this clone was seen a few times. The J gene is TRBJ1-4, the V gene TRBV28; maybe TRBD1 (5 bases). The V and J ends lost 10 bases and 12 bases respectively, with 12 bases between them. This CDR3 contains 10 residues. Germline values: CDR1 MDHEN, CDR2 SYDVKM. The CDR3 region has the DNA TGTGCCACCCAGTCCAGGGAACTGTTTTTT. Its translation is CATQSRELFF.

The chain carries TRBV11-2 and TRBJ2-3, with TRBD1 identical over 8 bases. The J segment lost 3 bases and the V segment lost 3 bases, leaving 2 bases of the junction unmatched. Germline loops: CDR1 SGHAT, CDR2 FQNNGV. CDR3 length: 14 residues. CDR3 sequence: CASSFGTGTDTQYF. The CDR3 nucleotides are TGTGCCAGCAGCTTCGGGACAGGAACAGATACGCAGTATTTT.

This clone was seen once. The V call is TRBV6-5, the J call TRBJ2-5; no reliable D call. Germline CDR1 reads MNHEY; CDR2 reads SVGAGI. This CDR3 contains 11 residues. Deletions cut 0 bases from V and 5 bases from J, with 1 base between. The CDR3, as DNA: TGTGCCAGCAGTTACTCCGAGACCCAGTACTTC. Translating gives CASSYSETQYF.

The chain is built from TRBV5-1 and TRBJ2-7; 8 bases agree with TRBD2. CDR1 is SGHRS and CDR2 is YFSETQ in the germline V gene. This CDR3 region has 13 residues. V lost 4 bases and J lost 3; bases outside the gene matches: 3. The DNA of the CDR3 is TGCGCCAGCAGCCTTAGCGGGGTCTACGAGCAGTACTTC. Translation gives CASSLSGVYEQYF.

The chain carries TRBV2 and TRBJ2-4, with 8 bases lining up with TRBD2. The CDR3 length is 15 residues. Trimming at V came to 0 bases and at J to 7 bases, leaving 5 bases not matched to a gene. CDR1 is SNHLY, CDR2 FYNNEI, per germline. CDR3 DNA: TGTGCCAGCAGTGAAGCGAGCGGGGGCTTCAACATTCAGTACTTC. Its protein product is CASSEASGGFNIQYF.

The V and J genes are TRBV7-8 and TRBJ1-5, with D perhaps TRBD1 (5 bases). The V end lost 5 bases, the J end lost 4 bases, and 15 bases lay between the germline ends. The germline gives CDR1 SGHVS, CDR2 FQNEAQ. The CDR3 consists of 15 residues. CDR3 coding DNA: TGTGCCAGCAGCACCGGGACTGCCCTAAATCAGCCCCAGCATTTT. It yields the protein CASSTGTALNQPQHF.

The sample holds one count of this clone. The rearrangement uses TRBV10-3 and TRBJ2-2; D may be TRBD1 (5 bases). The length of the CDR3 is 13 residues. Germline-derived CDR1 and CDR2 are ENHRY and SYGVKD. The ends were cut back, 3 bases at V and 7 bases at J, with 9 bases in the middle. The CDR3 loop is CAISEGVSGELFF. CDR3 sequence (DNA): TGTGCCATCAGTGAAGGGGTGAGCGGGGAGCTGTTTTTT.

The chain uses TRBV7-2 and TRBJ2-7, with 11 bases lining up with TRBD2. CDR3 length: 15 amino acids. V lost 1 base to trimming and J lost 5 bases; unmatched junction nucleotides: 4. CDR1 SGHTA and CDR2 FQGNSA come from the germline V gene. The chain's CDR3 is CASSLVAGGFDEQYF. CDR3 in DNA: TGTGCCAGCAGCTTAGTAGCGGGGGGGTTCGACGAGCAGTACTTC. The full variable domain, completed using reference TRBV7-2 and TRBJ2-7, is GAGVSQSPSNKVTEKGKDVELRCDPISGHTALYWYRQSLGQGLEFLIYFQGNSAPDKSGLPSDRFSAERTGGSVSTLTIQRTQQEDSAVYLCASSLVAGGFDEQYFGPGTRLTVT.

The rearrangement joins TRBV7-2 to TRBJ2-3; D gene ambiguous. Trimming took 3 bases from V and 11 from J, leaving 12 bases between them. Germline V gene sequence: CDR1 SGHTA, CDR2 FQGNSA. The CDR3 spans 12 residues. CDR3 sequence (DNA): TGTGCCAGCAGCTTCTCACGAGGTGAGCAGTATTTT. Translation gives CASSFSRGEQYF. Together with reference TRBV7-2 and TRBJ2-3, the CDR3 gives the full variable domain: GAGVSQSPSNKVTEKGKDVELRCDPISGHTALYWYRQSLGQGLEFLIYFQGNSAPDKSGLPSDRFSAERTGGSVSTLTIQRTQQEDSAVYLCASSFSRGEQYFGPGTRLTVL.

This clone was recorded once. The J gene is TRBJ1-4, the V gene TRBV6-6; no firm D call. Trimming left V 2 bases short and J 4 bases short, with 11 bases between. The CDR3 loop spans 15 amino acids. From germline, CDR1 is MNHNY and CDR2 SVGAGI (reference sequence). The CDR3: CASSYEGLSNEKLFF. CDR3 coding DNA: TGTGCCAGCAGTTACGAGGGCCTGAGTAATGAAAAACTGTTTTTT.

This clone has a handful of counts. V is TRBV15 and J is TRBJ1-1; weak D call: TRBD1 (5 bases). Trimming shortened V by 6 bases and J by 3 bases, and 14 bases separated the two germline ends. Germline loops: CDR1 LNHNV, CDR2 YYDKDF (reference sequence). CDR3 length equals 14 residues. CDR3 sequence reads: CATSWGVGDTEAFF. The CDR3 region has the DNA TGTGCCACCAGTTGGGGGGTGGGTGACACTGAAGCTTTCTTT.

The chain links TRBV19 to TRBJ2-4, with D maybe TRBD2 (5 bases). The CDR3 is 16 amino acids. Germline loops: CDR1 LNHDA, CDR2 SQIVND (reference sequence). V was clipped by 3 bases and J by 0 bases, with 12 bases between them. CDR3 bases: TGTGCCAGTAGTATCTCGGGAACCCTAGCCAAAAACATTCAGTACTTC. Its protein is CASSISGTLAKNIQYF.

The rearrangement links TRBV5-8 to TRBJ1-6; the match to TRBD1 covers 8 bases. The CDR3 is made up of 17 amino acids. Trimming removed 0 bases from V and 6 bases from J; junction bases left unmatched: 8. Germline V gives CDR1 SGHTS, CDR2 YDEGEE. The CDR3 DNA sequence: TGTGCCAGCAGCTTGGGCTCCGGGACAGGACTTAATTCACCCCTCCACTTT. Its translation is CASSLGSGTGLNSPLHF.

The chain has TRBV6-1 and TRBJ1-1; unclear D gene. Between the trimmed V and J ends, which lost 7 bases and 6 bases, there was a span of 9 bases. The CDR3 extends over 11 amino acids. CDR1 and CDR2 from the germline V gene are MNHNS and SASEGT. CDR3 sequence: CASKEVAEAFF. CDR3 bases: TGTGCCAGCAAGGAGGTGGCTGAAGCTTTCTTT.

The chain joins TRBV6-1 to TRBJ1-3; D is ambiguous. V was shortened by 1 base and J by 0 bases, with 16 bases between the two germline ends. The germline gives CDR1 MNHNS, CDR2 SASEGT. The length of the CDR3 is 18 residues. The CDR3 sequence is CASSEGIGTPSSGNTIYF. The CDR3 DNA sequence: TGTGCCAGCAGTGAAGGGATTGGAACGCCTAGCTCTGGAAACACCATATATTTT.

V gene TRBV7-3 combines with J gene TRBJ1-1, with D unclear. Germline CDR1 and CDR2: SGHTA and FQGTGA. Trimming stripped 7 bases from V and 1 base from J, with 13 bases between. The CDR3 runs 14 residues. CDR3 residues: CASNGGEKNTEAFF. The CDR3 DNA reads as TGTGCCAGCAACGGCGGAGAAAAGAACACTGAAGCTTTCTTT.

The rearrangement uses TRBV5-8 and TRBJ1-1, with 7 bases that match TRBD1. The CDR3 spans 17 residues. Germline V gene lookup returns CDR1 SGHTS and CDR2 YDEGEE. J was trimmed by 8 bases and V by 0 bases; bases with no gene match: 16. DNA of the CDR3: TGTGCCAGCAGCTTGGGAAATGCAGGGGGATGGCAACTAGAAGCTTTCTTT. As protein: CASSLGNAGGWQLEAFF.

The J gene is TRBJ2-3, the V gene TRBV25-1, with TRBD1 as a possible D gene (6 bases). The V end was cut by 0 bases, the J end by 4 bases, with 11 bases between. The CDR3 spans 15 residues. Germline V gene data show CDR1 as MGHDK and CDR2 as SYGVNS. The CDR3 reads CASSEYGQGPDTQYF. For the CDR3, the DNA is TGTGCCAGCAGTGAATATGGGCAGGGGCCAGATACGCAGTATTTT.